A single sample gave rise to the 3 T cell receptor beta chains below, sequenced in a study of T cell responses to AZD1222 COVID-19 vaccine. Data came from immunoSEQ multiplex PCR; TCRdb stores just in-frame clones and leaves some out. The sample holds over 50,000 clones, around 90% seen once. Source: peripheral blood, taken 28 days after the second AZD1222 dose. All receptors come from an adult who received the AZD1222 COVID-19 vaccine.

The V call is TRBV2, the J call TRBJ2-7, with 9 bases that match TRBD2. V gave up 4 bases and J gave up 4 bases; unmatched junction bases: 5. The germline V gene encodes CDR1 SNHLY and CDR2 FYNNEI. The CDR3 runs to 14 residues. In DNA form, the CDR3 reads TGTGCCAGCAGTGCCGAGACTAGCGGATACGAGCAGTACTTC. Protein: CASSAETSGYEQYF.

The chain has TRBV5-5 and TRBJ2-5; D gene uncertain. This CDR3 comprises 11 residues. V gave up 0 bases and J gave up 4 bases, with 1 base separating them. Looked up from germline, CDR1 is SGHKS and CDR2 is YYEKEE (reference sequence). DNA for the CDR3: TGTGCCAGCAGCTTGGCAGAGACCCAGTACTTC. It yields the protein CASSLAETQYF.

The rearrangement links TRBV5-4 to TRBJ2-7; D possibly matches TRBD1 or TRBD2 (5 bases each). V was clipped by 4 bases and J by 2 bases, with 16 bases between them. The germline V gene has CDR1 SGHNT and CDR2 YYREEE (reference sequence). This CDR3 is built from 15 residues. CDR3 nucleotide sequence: TGTGCCAGCAGCCTAGGGAGAGACAGCACCTACGAGCAGTACTTC. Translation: CASSLGRDSTYEQYF.